Presented here are 25 T cell receptor beta chains from one specimen sequenced in a study of vaccination effects on CD4 cells after COVID-19. Their recognized antigens are unknown. Under the ViraFEST assay, PBMC were stimulated with viral peptide pools so that antigen-specific CD4+ T cells expanded. Sequencing was performed afterwards. When ten to eleven days of culture had elapsed, CD4+ T cells were isolated. Each vaccine recipient was nucleocapsid antibody negative and had no prior SARS-CoV-2 infection. Assay: immunoSEQ multiplex PCR; the TCRdb copy retains only in-frame clones and omits some. The sample includes under 80,000 clones, 78% of them seen just once. Here the sequenced sample was CD4+ T cells from PBMCs cultured with SARS-CoV-2 spike peptides, taken before COVID-19 vaccination. These TCRs come from a human donor who received a COVID-19 vaccine.

V gene TRBV7-3 combines with J gene TRBJ2-1; D remains unclear. Trimming left V 3 bases short and J 4 bases short, with 13 bases between. The CDR3 has 15 amino acids. CDR1 and CDR2 from the germline V gene are SGHTA and FQGTGA. This chain's CDR3 is CASSLAAASYNEQFF. In DNA form, the CDR3 reads TGTGCCAGCAGCTTGGCCGCCGCCTCTTACAATGAGCAGTTCTTC.

The rearrangement joins TRBV9 to TRBJ2-5; perhaps TRBD2 as D (5 bases). CDR1 SGDLS and CDR2 YYNGEE come from the germline V gene. The CDR3 is 14 residues long. Trimming removed 4 bases from V and 4 bases from J, with 14 bases in between. DNA for the CDR3: TGTGCCAGCAGCATCCGCCCAGGAGGAGAGACCCAGTACTTC. As protein: CASSIRPGGETQYF.

The chain has TRBV5-1 and TRBJ2-1; D remains ambiguous. Germline V gives CDR1 SGHRS, CDR2 YFSETQ. V lost 5 bases and J 7 bases, leaving 16 bases between the germline ends. This CDR3 region has 14 residues. Here the CDR3 reads CASRSTVNANEQFF. CDR3 in DNA: TGCGCCAGCAGGTCTACAGTAAACGCAAATGAGCAGTTCTTC.

J is TRBJ2-1 and V is TRBV2; D not certain. CDR3 length: 14 residues. The V end was cut by 10 bases, the J end by 0 bases, with 13 bases between. Germline CDR1 is SNHLY and CDR2 is FYNNEI. CDR3 coding DNA: TGTGCCACAAGGACCGTAAGCTCCTACAATGAGCAGTTCTTC. It specifies CATRTVSSYNEQFF.

The rearrangement joins TRBV5-1 to TRBJ1-2; D uncertain. Trimming took 0 bases from V and 3 from J, leaving 9 bases between them. The CDR3 has 14 residues. The germline V gene has CDR1 SGHRS and CDR2 YFSETQ. The CDR3 coding sequence is TGCGCCAGCAGCTTGGTCCCGTCCGACTATGGCTACACCTTC. Translating gives CASSLVPSDYGYTF.

This chain links TRBV4-3 with TRBJ2-1, with 7 bases aligning to TRBD2. Trimming took 1 base from V and 1 from J; bases not matched to a gene: 1. There are 15 residues in the CDR3. The germline V gene has CDR1 LGHNA and CDR2 YSLEER. CDR3 in DNA: TGCGCCAGCAGCCAAGTAGCGGGTTCCTACAATGAGCAGTTCTTC. This translates into CASSQVAGSYNEQFF.

The J gene is TRBJ1-1, the V gene TRBV13, with no clear D. Germline V gene lookup returns CDR1 PRHDT and CDR2 FYEKMQ (reference sequence). The CDR3 sequence is 13 residues long. Trimming removed 7 bases at V and 3 bases at J, with 12 bases between. The chain's CDR3 is CASMVSTHTEAFF. CDR3 sequence (DNA): TGTGCCAGCATGGTCAGCACCCACACTGAAGCTTTCTTT.

The rearrangement links TRBV20-1 to TRBJ1-1, with D uncertain. V was cut by 3 bases and J by 7 bases, with 15 bases left in between. Germline loops: CDR1 DFQATT, CDR2 SNEGSKA (reference sequence). This CDR3 region has 13 residues. The chain's CDR3 is CSASMSSGGEAFF. The CDR3 region has the DNA TGCAGTGCTAGTATGTCCAGCGGTGGTGAAGCTTTCTTT.

This clone was found a few times. The V and J genes are TRBV6-5 and TRBJ2-5; 9 bases align to TRBD1. With 0 bases clipped from V and 2 bases from J, the junction kept 4 bases outside the gene matches. CDR1 is MNHEY, CDR2 SVGAGI, per germline. The CDR3 is made up of 16 amino acids. The CDR3 DNA reads as TGTGCCAGCAGTTACTCGGGGACAGGGCCTCAAGAGACCCAGTACTTC. This codes for CASSYSGTGPQETQYF.

The chain employs TRBV2 and TRBJ1-5, with 9 bases lining up with TRBD1. Germline-derived CDR1 and CDR2 are SNHLY and FYNNEI. Germline trimming cut 1 base from V and 6 bases from J; bases unmatched to any gene: 4. The CDR3 runs to 15 residues. The CDR3 reads CASSEGGQGSQPQHF. The CDR3 DNA reads TGTGCCAGCAGTGAAGGGGGACAGGGAAGTCAGCCCCAGCATTTT.

The chain has TRBV24-1 and TRBJ2-3; D is perhaps TRBD2 (6 bases). The CDR3 runs 14 residues. CDR1 KGHDR and CDR2 SFDVKD come from the germline V gene. V was cut by 8 bases and J by 0 bases, with 11 bases left in between. The chain's CDR3 is CATNSGLSTDTQYF. CDR3 in DNA: TGTGCCACCAATAGCGGCCTTAGCACAGATACGCAGTATTTT.

This clone was counted a single time. V is TRBV7-2 and J is TRBJ1-5, with D perhaps TRBD1 (5 bases). The CDR3 is 15 residues long. V was cut by 1 base and J by 1 base, with 8 bases left in between. In germline, CDR1 is SGHTA, CDR2 FQGNSA. In nucleotides, the CDR3 is TGTGCCAGCAGCTTAGGGGACCCGAGCAATCAGCCCCAGCATTTT. Translating it yields CASSLGDPSNQPQHF. The variable domain in full, completed from reference TRBV7-2 and TRBJ1-5, reads GAGVSQSPSNKVTEKGKDVELRCDPISGHTALYWYRQSLGQGLEFLIYFQGNSAPDKSGLPSDRFSAERTGGSVSTLTIQRTQQEDSAVYLCASSLGDPSNQPQHFGDGTRLSIL.

The gene calls are TRBV18 and TRBJ1-2, with D uncertain. Germline CDR1 reads KGHSH; CDR2 reads LQKENI. Trimming removed 6 bases from V and 2 bases from J, with 10 bases in between. The CDR3 has 13 amino acids. As DNA, the CDR3 is TGTGCCAGCTCTGAAGATTCCAACTATGGCTACACCTTC. Its translation is CASSEDSNYGYTF.

This clone was picked up a small number of times. The chain combines TRBV6-1 with TRBJ1-5, with D unresolved. Trimming cost V 2 bases and J 4 bases, with 6 bases left between them. The germline gives CDR1 MNHNS, CDR2 SASEGT. This CDR3 contains 13 residues. The DNA of the CDR3 is TGTGCCAGCAGTGAAACTAGGAATCAGCCCCAGCATTTT. Its translation is CASSETRNQPQHF.

The chain is built from TRBV5-1 and TRBJ2-7, with 10 bases identical to TRBD1. CDR3 length: 15 residues. Germline trimming cut 4 bases from V and 2 bases from J; bases unmatched to any gene: 6. Germline assignment: CDR1 SGHRS and CDR2 YFSETQ. The CDR3 DNA reads TGCGCCAGCAGCCTGGGACAGGGGCAAACCTACGAGCAGTACGTC. Protein sequence: CASSLGQGQTYEQYV.

The chain is built from TRBV10-3 and TRBJ1-1; maybe TRBD1 (6 bases). The CDR3 length is 16 residues. V lost 2 bases to trimming and J lost 0 bases, with 13 bases between them. Looked up from germline, CDR1 is ENHRY and CDR2 is SYGVKD. The CDR3 protein is CAISEGQPGLNTEAFF. CDR3 sequence (DNA): TGTGCCATCAGTGAGGGACAGCCCGGACTGAACACTGAAGCTTTCTTT.

The chain carries TRBV28 and TRBJ2-3; D gene unclear. This CDR3 has 14 residues. Germline CDR1 reads MDHEN; CDR2 reads SYDVKM. The ends were cut back, 5 bases at V and 2 bases at J, with 11 bases in the middle. CDR3 in amino acids: CASSPMNPTDTQYF. The CDR3 nucleotides read TGTGCCAGCAGTCCCATGAATCCCACAGATACGCAGTATTTT.

The chain joins TRBV5-1 to TRBJ1-1; the D is unclear. CDR3 length: 15 amino acids. V shed 2 bases and J shed 1 base, with 12 bases lying between them. Germline lookup yields CDR1 SGHRS and CDR2 YFSETQ. CDR3 amino acids: CASSLQSRGNTEAFF. CDR3 sequence (DNA): TGCGCCAGCAGCTTACAATCCCGAGGGAACACTGAAGCTTTCTTT. Combining the CDR3 with reference TRBV5-1 and TRBJ1-1 gives the whole variable domain KAGVTQTPRYLIKTRGQQVTLSCSPISGHRSVSWYQQTPGQGLQFLFEYFSETQRNKGNFPGRFSGRQFSNSRSEMNVSTLELGDSALYLCASSLQSRGNTEAFFGQGTRLTVV.

V is TRBV6-2 or TRBV6-3 and J is TRBJ2-3, with 7 positions matching TRBD1. In germline, CDR1 is MNHEY, CDR2 SVGEGT. The trim removed 1 base at V and 5 bases at J, leaving 0 bases unmatched. The CDR3 spans 13 residues. The CDR3 loop is CASSYWDRDTQYF. The CDR3 region has the DNA TGTGCCAGCAGTTACTGGGACAGAGATACGCAGTATTTT.

The J gene is TRBJ2-7, the V gene TRBV6-5, with 11 bases that match TRBD2. CDR1 MNHEY and CDR2 SVGAGI come from the germline V gene. V was clipped by 5 bases and J by 3 bases; unmatched bases: 6. CDR3 length equals 15 residues. The CDR3, as DNA: TGTGCCAGCAGTCCACTAGCGGGGGCCGACTACGAGCAGTACGTC. Its protein is CASSPLAGADYEQYV.

The chain combines TRBV18 with TRBJ2-2; possibly TRBD1 or TRBD2 for D (5 bases each). The CDR3 is 14 amino acids. Germline assignment: CDR1 KGHSH and CDR2 LQKENI. The V and J ends lost 1 base and 4 bases respectively, with 7 bases between them. The CDR3 protein is CASSPRGSTGELFF. In DNA form, the CDR3 reads TGTGCCAGCTCACCACGGGGGAGCACCGGGGAGCTGTTTTTT.

This clone has only a few counts. This chain uses TRBV5-1 with TRBJ1-2, with D perhaps TRBD1 (5 bases). Trimming removed 4 bases at V and 3 bases at J, with 7 bases between. Germline assignment: CDR1 SGHRS and CDR2 YFSETQ. CDR3 length: 12 residues. The CDR3 sequence: CASSQGHYGYTF. The CDR3, as DNA: TGCGCCAGCAGCCAGGGACACTATGGCTACACCTTC.

The rearrangement uses TRBV4-1 and TRBJ1-1; 7 bases map to TRBD1. J gave up 0 bases and V 5 bases, and 12 bases lay outside the gene matches. This CDR3 is built from 17 residues. Germline V gives CDR1 MGHRA, CDR2 YSYEKL. CDR3 in amino acids: CASSSKQGPDMNTEAFF. The CDR3 region has the DNA TGCGCCAGCAGCTCAAAACAGGGGCCGGACATGAACACTGAAGCTTTCTTT.

CDR3 amino acids: CASSPLGGNTIYF. As DNA, the CDR3 is TGTGCCAGCAGCCCCCTCGGTGGAAACACCATATATTTT. The chain carries TRBV7-3 and TRBJ1-3; D is uncertain. Trimming took 5 bases from V and 3 from J, leaving 8 bases between them. The CDR3 runs 13 residues. Germline values: CDR1 SGHTA, CDR2 FQGTGA. The complete variable domain, with remaining parts taken from reference TRBV7-3 and TRBJ1-3, reads GAGVSQTPSNKVTEKGKYVELRCDPISGHTALYWYRQSLGQGPEFLIYFQGTGAADDSGLPNDRFFAVRPEGSVSTLKIQRTERGDSAVYLCASSPLGGNTIYFGEGSWLTVV.

This clone has only one observation. The genes are TRBV2 and TRBJ2-5, with TRBD2 identical over 10 bases. The CDR3 is 16 amino acids. Germline-derived CDR1 and CDR2 are SNHLY and FYNNEI. Trimming took 1 base from V and 2 from J; bases not matched to a gene: 4. DNA for the CDR3: TGTGCCAGCAGTGAAGGGTTGGGACTAGCGCAAGAGACCCAGTACTTC. This codes for CASSEGLGLAQETQYF.